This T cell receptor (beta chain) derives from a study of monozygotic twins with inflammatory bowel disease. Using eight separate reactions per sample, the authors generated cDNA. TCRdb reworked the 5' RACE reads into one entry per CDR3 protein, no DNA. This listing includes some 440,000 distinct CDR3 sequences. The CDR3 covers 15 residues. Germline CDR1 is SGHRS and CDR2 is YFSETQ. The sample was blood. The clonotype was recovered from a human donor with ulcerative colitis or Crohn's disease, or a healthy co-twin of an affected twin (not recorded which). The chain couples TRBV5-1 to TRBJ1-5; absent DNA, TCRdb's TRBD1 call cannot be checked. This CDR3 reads CASSYTGEGNQPQHF.